Presented here are 8 T cell receptor beta chains from one specimen sequenced in a study of blood T cell repertoires in COVID-19. Clones were read by immunoSEQ multiplex PCR, and TCRdb kept only the in-frame ones, dropping some. The table lists 380,000 or so clones, around 90% of them singletons, with 2% to 2.5% in the top ten. Specimen: PBMCs or T cells enriched from blood (not recorded which). These receptors all stem from a woman in her thirties or forties with acute COVID-19.

V usage is TRBV12-5 and J usage is TRBJ1-4; D is uncertain. Germline CDR1 reads LGHNT; CDR2 reads FRNRAP. V was cut by 7 bases and J by 4 bases, with 13 bases left in between. The CDR3 consists of 14 residues. CDR3: CASATPGINEKLFF. DNA of the CDR3: TGTGCTAGTGCGACCCCGGGGATTAATGAAAAACTGTTTTTT.

The V gene is TRBV29-1, the J gene TRBJ1-1; 7 bases map to TRBD1. V shed 8 bases and J 4 bases; nucleotides not matched to a gene: 13. The germline V gene has CDR1 SQVTM and CDR2 ANQGSEA. The CDR3 spans 14 residues. CDR3 in DNA: TGCAGCACACCCCGGGGCAGGGGGAGCACTGAAGCTTTCTTT. It translates to CSTPRGRGSTEAFF.

This chain uses TRBV19 with TRBJ2-3, with TRBD1 matching 11 bases. This CDR3 has 16 amino acids. The J segment lost 4 bases and the V segment lost 9 bases, leaving 12 bases of the junction unmatched. In germline, CDR1 is LNHDA, CDR2 SQIVND (reference sequence). CDR3 sequence reads: CASKKRPGQGADTQYF. The CDR3 DNA sequence: TGTGCCAGCAAGAAAAGGCCGGGACAGGGGGCAGATACGCAGTATTTT.

The V gene is TRBV25-1, the J gene TRBJ1-4; D remains ambiguous. V was pared by 3 bases and J by 4 bases, with 6 bases between. The CDR3 runs to 13 residues. Per the germline V gene, CDR1 is MGHDK and CDR2 is SYGVNS. The CDR3 DNA follows: TGTGCCAGCAGTGATTCGGTTAATGAAAAACTGTTTTTT. Encoded protein: CASSDSVNEKLFF.

V and J are TRBV13 and TRBJ1-2, with 7 bases matching TRBD1. With 0 bases clipped from V and 5 bases from J, the junction kept 15 bases outside the gene matches. This CDR3 has 18 amino acids. CDR1 and CDR2 from the germline V gene are PRHDT and FYEKMQ (reference sequence). CDR3 DNA: TGTGCCAGCAGCTTAGGACACAGGGGCACCCTACTGTGGTATGGCTACACCTTC. Protein sequence: CASSLGHRGTLLWYGYTF.

The chain has TRBV25-1 and TRBJ1-3, with TRBD1 as a possible D gene (6 bases). Germline V lookup: CDR1 MGHDK, CDR2 SYGVNS. The V gene lost 2 bases and the J gene lost 0 bases, with 11 bases spanning the gap. This CDR3 has 16 residues. As DNA, the CDR3 is TGTGCCAGCAGTGAACAGACAGGCTACTCTGGAAACACCATATATTTT. This sequence encodes CASSEQTGYSGNTIYF.

This rearrangement joins TRBV7-9 to TRBJ1-2, with 7 positions matching TRBD1. Unmatched junction bases numbered 3, after V lost 5 bases and J lost 3 bases. The CDR3 covers 13 residues. CDR1 is SEHNR, CDR2 FQNEAQ, per germline (reference sequence). The CDR3 DNA reads as TGTGCCAGCAGCCCGGGACAGTACTATGGCTACACCTTC. Encoded protein: CASSPGQYYGYTF.

The V gene is TRBV14, the J gene TRBJ1-3; no clear D. CDR1 SGHDN and CDR2 FVKESK come from the germline V gene. Trimming took 0 bases from V and 4 from J, leaving 16 bases between them. There are 17 residues in the CDR3. The CDR3 DNA is TGTGCCAGCAGCCAAGAAGGCGGCGAGGGATACGGAAACACCATATATTTT. Protein: CASSQEGGEGYGNTIYF.